This T cell receptor (beta chain) was identified in a study of tumor-infiltrating lymphocytes in primary liver carcinoma. Study at large: About 3.65 to 8 million productive TCRbeta reads were obtained from the samples, with similar numbers across tissue types.

Co-extraction of RNA and DNA was performed on roughly 20-34 mg of unsorted bulk tissue. Surgical resection served as treatment for the primary liver carcinoma of these patients. CDR3 length: 13 residues. Germline CDR1 reads SGHDT; CDR2 reads YYEEEE. With 8 bases removed from V and 3 bases from J, the gap between germline ends came to 15 bases. Researchers generated TCR beta cDNA from approximately 520 ng of total RNA, relying on a constant-region primer. Researchers made the TCR beta libraries by running three nested multiplex PCR rounds with slightly modified ARM-PCR. A C-beta reverse primer was combined with TRBV1-TRBV30 forward primers in the first two PCR rounds, and each round had approximately 9 cycles. TCRdb recomputed calls from the multiplex PCR reads with MiXCR, one row per CDR3 protein. The data hold roughly 200,000 distinct CDR3 sequences, with 85% observed a single time.

V usage is TRBV5-6 and J usage is TRBJ2-7; D is unclear. The sequence was obtained from a man aged 35 to 55 with primary liver carcinoma and hepatitis B virus infection. Sequenced sample: tumor tissue from primary liver carcinoma. Here the CDR3 reads CARNSLMVYEQYF. The CDR3, as DNA: TGTGCCAGAAACTCCTTGATGGTCTACGAGCAGTACTTC.